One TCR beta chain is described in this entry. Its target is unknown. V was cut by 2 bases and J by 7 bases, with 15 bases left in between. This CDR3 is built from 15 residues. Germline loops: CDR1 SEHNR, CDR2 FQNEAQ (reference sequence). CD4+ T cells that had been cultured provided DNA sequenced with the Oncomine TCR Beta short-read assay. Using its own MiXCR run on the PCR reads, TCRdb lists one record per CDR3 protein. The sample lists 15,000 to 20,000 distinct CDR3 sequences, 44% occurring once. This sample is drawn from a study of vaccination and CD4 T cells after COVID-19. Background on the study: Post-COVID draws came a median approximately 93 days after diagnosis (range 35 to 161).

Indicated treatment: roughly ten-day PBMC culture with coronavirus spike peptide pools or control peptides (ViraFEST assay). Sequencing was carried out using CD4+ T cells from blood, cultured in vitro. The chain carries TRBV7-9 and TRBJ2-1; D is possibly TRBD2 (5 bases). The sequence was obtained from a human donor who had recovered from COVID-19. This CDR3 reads CASSLRGRRQNEQFF. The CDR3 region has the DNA TGTGCCAGCAGCTTAAGAGGGCGTAGGCAGAATGAGCAGTTCTTC.